The 24 T cell receptor beta chains below all came from one sample that was sequenced in a study of human T cells and chemical hapten exposure. Time point indicated: patch test 1, 2 weeks after DPC sensitization. Noted treatment: therapeutic diphenylcyclopropenone sensitization with weekly scalp DPC. A single record per CDR3 protein comes from TCRdb applying MiXCR to the RACE reads. The sample comprises nearly 80,000 distinct CDR3 sequences, over 9% of which are singletons, and about 1.5% rests with the top ten. The sample here was whole blood, taken in connection with sensitization to the hapten diphenylcyclopropenone (DPC). The receptor set was obtained from a woman in her forties or fifties with alopecia areata. Some clones in this sample may be carry-over from other donors' samples.

This rearrangement joins TRBV29-1 to TRBJ2-7; 12 positions match TRBD1. The V and J ends lost 6 bases and 7 bases, in that order; junction bases with no gene match: 16. The CDR3 totals 16 residues. In germline, CDR1 is SQVTM, CDR2 ANQGSEA. This CDR3 reads CSVQPTPGQGAREQYF. CDR3 nucleotides: TGCAGCGTCCAACCCACTCCGGGACAGGGGGCGAGGGAGCAGTACTTC.

This chain links TRBV21-1 with TRBJ2-4; TRBD1 is taken as the D call from the table, unchecked against the DNA. TRBV21-1 counts as a pseudogene. The CDR3 is 15 amino acids. DNA of the CDR3: TGTGCCAGCGGCAAAAGACCGGGACACAAAAACATTCAGTACTTC. The encoded protein is CASGKRPGHKNIQYF.

This sequence joins TRBV12-2 and TRBJ1-6; the table's D call, TRBD1, has no DNA check behind it. TRBV12-2 represents a pseudogene. The CDR3 has 21 residues. CDR3 nucleotide sequence: TGTGCAAGTCGCACCGGACTGGAGATGGGCAGGGGAACAGAAAATAATTCACCCCTCCACTTT. Amino acid sequence: CASRTGLEMGRGTENNSPLHF.

This clonotype was detected only a few times. The chain links TRBV7-3 to TRBJ2-1; 11 bases fit TRBD2. CDR3 length: 16 amino acids. V trimming: 5 bases; J trimming: 4 bases; junction bases outside the gene matches: 7. Germline loops: CDR1 SGHTA, CDR2 FQGTGA. CDR3 coding DNA: TGTGCCAGCAGCGCCATGACTAGCGGGATGTACAATGAGCAGTTCTTC. Translation gives CASSAMTSGMYNEQFF.

CDR3 DNA: TGTGCCAGCTCACCACTGGGTCGGGAGACCCAGTACTTC. Translating gives CASSPLGRETQYF. The chain joins TRBV18 to TRBJ2-5; unclear D gene. The V gene's germline CDR1 is KGHSH and CDR2 LQKENI. The CDR3 consists of 13 residues. V lost 1 base and J lost 5, with 8 bases in between.

This clonotype was seen many times. The chain links TRBV4-2 to TRBJ2-2, with a weak D call TRBD1 (5 bases). V gave up 4 bases and J gave up 5 bases, with 11 bases separating them. This CDR3 has 14 residues. The germline V gene has CDR1 LGHNA and CDR2 YNFKEQ. This chain's CDR3 is CASSPRQPTGELFF. The CDR3 DNA is TGTGCCAGCAGCCCCCGACAGCCGACCGGGGAGCTGTTTTTT.

This sequence joins TRBV7-3 and TRBJ1-1, with 12 bases lining up with TRBD1. J was trimmed by 10 bases and V by 5 bases; bases with no gene match: 8. This CDR3 comprises 14 residues. Germline V lookup: CDR1 SGHTA, CDR2 FQGTGA. The CDR3 spells CASSQGTGGAVAFF. The CDR3 bases are TGTGCCAGCAGCCAGGGGACAGGGGGCGCGGTAGCTTTCTTT.

The chain uses TRBV7-3 and TRBJ2-2; 7 bases fit TRBD1. J gave up 0 bases and V 4 bases, and 11 bases lay outside the gene matches. In germline, CDR1 is SGHTA, CDR2 FQGTGA. The CDR3 runs to 18 residues. Written as DNA, the CDR3 is TGTGCCAGCAGCTCTCGACGAGTAGACAGGGCGAACACCGGGGAGCTGTTTTTT. Translated: CASSSRRVDRANTGELFF.

The V call is TRBV20-1, the J call TRBJ2-7; tentatively, D is TRBD1 (5 bases). The CDR3 spans 13 residues. Germline loops: CDR1 DFQATT, CDR2 SNEGSKA (reference sequence). Trimming left V 1 base short and J 7 bases short, with 14 bases between. This CDR3 reads CSARAQGAREQYF. For the CDR3, the DNA is TGCAGTGCTAGAGCCCAAGGGGCACGGGAGCAGTACTTC.

The V gene is TRBV3-1, the J gene TRBJ2-1; 14 bases are shared with TRBD2. Losses at the gene ends were 5 bases for V and 5 bases for J; bases not matched to a gene: 5. CDR1 is LGHDT, CDR2 YNNKEL, per germline (reference sequence). CDR3 length equals 16 residues. The CDR3 region has the DNA TGTGCCAGCAGCTTTCGACTAGCGGGAGGGAACAATGAGCAGTTCTTC. As protein: CASSFRLAGGNNEQFF.

This clonotype has a handful of counts. The rearrangement links TRBV12-3 or TRBV12-4 to TRBJ1-4; a weak D match, TRBD1 (5 bases). The CDR3 consists of 15 residues. Trimming left V 7 bases short and J 4 bases short, with 16 bases between. In DNA form, the CDR3 reads TGTGCCAGCATGCCACGAGGGGCCCGTAATGAAAAACTGTTTTTT. It yields the protein CASMPRGARNEKLFF.

The gene calls are TRBV3-1 and TRBJ2-7; D tentatively fits TRBD1 or TRBD2 (5 bases each). The CDR3 loop spans 17 amino acids. V gave up 0 bases and J gave up 5 bases, with 20 bases separating them. The germline V gene encodes CDR1 LGHDT and CDR2 YNNKEL (reference sequence). Here the CDR3 reads CASSQDIGAGLPDEQYF. The CDR3 region has the DNA TGTGCCAGCAGCCAAGATATCGGGGCCGGCCTCCCCGACGAGCAGTACTTC.

The J gene is TRBJ1-2, the V gene TRBV19; no clear D gene. This CDR3 has 13 residues. Germline assignment: CDR1 LNHDA and CDR2 SQIVND (reference sequence). Trimming shortened V by 2 bases and J by 0 bases, and 4 bases separated the two germline ends. In DNA form, the CDR3 reads TGTGCCAGTAGTATAAGGACTAACTATGGCTACACCTTC. It translates to CASSIRTNYGYTF.

This chain links TRBV5-6 with TRBJ2-7; no definite D call. Per the germline V gene, CDR1 is SGHDT and CDR2 is YYEEEE. Trimming stripped 1 base from V and 5 bases from J, with 7 bases between. The CDR3 is 12 residues long. The CDR3 nucleotides read TGTGCCAGCAGCTTGAAGGACCACGAGCAGTACTTC. Translation gives CASSLKDHEQYF.

This clonotype was counted between two and nine times. The chain is built from TRBV6-1 and TRBJ2-7; no reliable D call. Germline V gives CDR1 MNHNS, CDR2 SASEGT. This CDR3 region has 14 residues. The germline V and J ends were trimmed by 8 bases and 2 bases, with 16 bases remaining between them. CDR3 nucleotide sequence: TGTGCCAGCGCCGACACGCTCGGCCCCTACGAGCAGTACTTC. It translates to CASADTLGPYEQYF.

This chain uses TRBV20-1 with TRBJ2-7, with TRBD1 as a possible D gene (6 bases). V was cut by 2 bases and J by 0 bases, with 14 bases left in between. The CDR3 is 15 amino acids. The germline V gene has CDR1 DFQATT and CDR2 SNEGSKA (reference sequence). CDR3 DNA: TGCAGTGCTAGACCCCGGGACATGAGCTCCTACGAGCAGTACTTC. It yields the protein CSARPRDMSSYEQYF.

This clonotype is a singleton in its sample. This sequence joins TRBV9 and TRBJ2-1; 7 bases line up with TRBD2. The germline V gene has CDR1 SGDLS and CDR2 YYNGEE. CDR3 size: 18 residues. V shed 0 bases, J shed 2 bases, and the junction held 11 bases outside the gene matches. The CDR3 region is CASSVGGGRGLAYNEQFF. CDR3 DNA sequence: TGTGCCAGCAGCGTAGGCGGGGGAAGGGGTCTAGCCTACAATGAGCAGTTCTTC.

This clonotype was picked up many times. The chain carries TRBV6-2 or TRBV6-3 and TRBJ2-1, with D tentatively TRBD2 (5 bases). The germline CDR1 and CDR2 sequences are MNHEY and SVGEGT. Trimming took 6 bases from V and 4 from J, leaving 10 bases between them. The CDR3 runs to 13 residues. The CDR3, as DNA: TGTGCCAGCAGAGGGAGTTCTTACAATGAGCAGTTCTTC. Its protein product is CASRGSSYNEQFF.

This clonotype turned up a few times. This sequence joins TRBV7-2 and TRBJ2-1; D call uncertain. The CDR3 is made up of 11 amino acids. V was trimmed by 1 base and J by 9 bases, leaving 4 bases between them. Per the germline V gene, CDR1 is SGHTA and CDR2 is FQGNSA. CDR3 bases: TGTGCCAGCAGCTTAGTCTTTGAGCAGTTCTTC. It translates to CASSLVFEQFF.

This clonotype showed up many times. The V and J genes are TRBV2 and TRBJ1-4; 10 positions match TRBD1. This CDR3 is built from 16 residues. V was clipped by 7 bases and J by 6 bases; unmatched bases: 11. The V gene's germline CDR1 is SNHLY and CDR2 FYNNEI. The CDR3 DNA follows: TGTGCCAGCACCGCCTTTAGGGGGACAGGGGATGAAAAACTGTTTTTT. This codes for CASTAFRGTGDEKLFF.

This chain uses TRBV20-1 with TRBJ2-3; 8 bases line up with TRBD2. CDR1 DFQATT and CDR2 SNEGSKA come from the germline V gene (reference sequence). CDR3 length: 16 residues. Unmatched junction bases numbered 10, after V lost 0 bases and J lost 5 bases. CDR3: CSARDRLAGKKDTQYF. In DNA, the CDR3 is TGCAGTGCTAGAGACCGGTTAGCGGGAAAGAAAGATACGCAGTATTTT.

The V call is TRBV18, the J call TRBJ1-1; D unclear. V gave up 6 bases and J gave up 4 bases, with 12 bases separating them. CDR3 length: 13 amino acids. Germline loops: CDR1 KGHSH, CDR2 LQKENI. CDR3 in amino acids: CASSPIVGTEAFF. CDR3 nucleotide sequence: TGTGCCAGCTCTCCGATCGTTGGCACTGAAGCTTTCTTT.

This clonotype was seen many times. DNA for the CDR3: TGTGCCAGCAGACGAACCGGGACAGTCACTGAAGCTTTCTTT. It is translated as CASRRTGTVTEAFF. The chain employs TRBV6-5 and TRBJ1-1, with TRBD1 matching 7 bases. The CDR3 totals 14 residues. The V segment lost 6 bases and the J segment 4 bases; nucleotides outside the gene matches: 8. Germline CDR1 reads MNHEY; CDR2 reads SVGAGI.

The chain carries TRBV11-2 and TRBJ2-5; 9 bases align to TRBD2. The germline V gene has CDR1 SGHAT and CDR2 FQNNGV. This CDR3 comprises 16 residues. J was trimmed by 1 base and V by 5 bases; bases with no gene match: 8. The CDR3 coding sequence is TGTGCCAGCAGCCTAAATAGCGGGGGCCTCCAAGAGACCCAGTACTTC. It translates to CASSLNSGGLQETQYF. Full variable domain (remainder filled in from reference TRBV11-2 and TRBJ2-5): EAGVAQSPRYKIIEKRQSVAFWCNPISGHATLYWYQQILGQGPKLLIQFQNNGVVDDSQLPKDRFSAERLKGVDSTLKIQPAKLEDSAVYLCASSLNSGGLQETQYFGPGTRLLVL.